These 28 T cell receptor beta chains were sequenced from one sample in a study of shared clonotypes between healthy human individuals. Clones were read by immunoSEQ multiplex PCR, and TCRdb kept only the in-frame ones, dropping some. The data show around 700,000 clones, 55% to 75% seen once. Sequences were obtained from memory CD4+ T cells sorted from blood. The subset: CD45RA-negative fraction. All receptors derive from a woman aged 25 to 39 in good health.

The CDR3 reads CATSRHEGTEAFF. The CDR3 nucleotides read TGTGCCACCAGCAGACATGAAGGAACTGAAGCTTTCTTT. The V and J genes are TRBV15 and TRBJ1-1, with D unresolved. This CDR3 comprises 13 residues. V was clipped by 2 bases and J by 5 bases, with 9 bases between them. The germline V gene encodes CDR1 LNHNV and CDR2 YYDKDF (reference sequence).

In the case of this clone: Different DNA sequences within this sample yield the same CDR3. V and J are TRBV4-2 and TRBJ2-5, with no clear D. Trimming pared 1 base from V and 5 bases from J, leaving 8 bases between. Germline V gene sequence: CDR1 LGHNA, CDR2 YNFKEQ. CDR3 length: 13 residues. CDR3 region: CASSQGQRETQYF. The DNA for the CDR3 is TGTGCCAGCAGCCAAGGTCAGAGGGAGACCCAGTACTTC.

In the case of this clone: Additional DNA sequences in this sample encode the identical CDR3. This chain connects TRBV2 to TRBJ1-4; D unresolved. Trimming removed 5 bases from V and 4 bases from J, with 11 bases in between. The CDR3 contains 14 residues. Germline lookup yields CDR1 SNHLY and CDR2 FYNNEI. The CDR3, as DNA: TGTGCCAGCAGTCGGCAAGGGTTTAATGAAAAACTGTTTTTT. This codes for CASSRQGFNEKLFF.

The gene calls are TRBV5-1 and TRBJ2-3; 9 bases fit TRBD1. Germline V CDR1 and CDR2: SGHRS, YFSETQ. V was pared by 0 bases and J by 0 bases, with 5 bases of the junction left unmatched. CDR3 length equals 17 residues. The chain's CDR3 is CASSLESGTGSTDTQYF. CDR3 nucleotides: TGCGCCAGCAGCTTGGAATCCGGGACAGGGAGCACAGATACGCAGTATTTT.

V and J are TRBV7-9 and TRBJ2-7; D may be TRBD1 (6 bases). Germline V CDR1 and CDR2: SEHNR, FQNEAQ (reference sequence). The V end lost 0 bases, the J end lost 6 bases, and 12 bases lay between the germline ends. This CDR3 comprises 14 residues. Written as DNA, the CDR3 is TGTGCCAGCAGCTTAGCGGTACAGGGCGGCGAGCAGTACTTC. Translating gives CASSLAVQGGEQYF.

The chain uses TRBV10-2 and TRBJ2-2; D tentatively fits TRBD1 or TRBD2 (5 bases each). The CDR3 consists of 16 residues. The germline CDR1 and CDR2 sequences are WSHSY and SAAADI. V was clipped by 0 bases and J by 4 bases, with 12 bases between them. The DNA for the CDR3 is TGCGCCAGCAGTGAGTCGATAGGGGCGGGCACCGGGGAGCTGTTTTTT. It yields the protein CASSESIGAGTGELFF.

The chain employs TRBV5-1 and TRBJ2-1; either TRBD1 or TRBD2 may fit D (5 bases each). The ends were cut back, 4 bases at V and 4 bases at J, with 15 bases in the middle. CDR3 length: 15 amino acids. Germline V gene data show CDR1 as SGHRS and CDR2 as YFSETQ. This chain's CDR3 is CASSPFTGPYNEQFF. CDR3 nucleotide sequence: TGCGCCAGCAGCCCGTTTACGGGACCATACAATGAGCAGTTCTTC.

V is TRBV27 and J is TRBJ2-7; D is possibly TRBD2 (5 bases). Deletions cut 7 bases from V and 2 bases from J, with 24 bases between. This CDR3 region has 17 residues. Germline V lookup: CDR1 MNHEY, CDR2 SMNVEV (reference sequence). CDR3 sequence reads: CASIAESGRGGAYEQYF. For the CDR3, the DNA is TGTGCCAGCATCGCGGAAAGTGGGAGAGGCGGCGCCTACGAGCAGTACTTC.

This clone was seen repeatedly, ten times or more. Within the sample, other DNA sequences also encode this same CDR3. CDR3 coding DNA: TGTGCCAGCAGCTTCCGGGAGGGACCCACAGATACGCAGTATTTT. Encoded protein: CASSFREGPTDTQYF. The chain uses TRBV11-3 and TRBJ2-3; 8 positions agree with TRBD2. Germline CDR1 and CDR2: SGHNT and YENEEA. The junction had 4 bases not matched to a gene; V was cut back by 3 bases and J by 2 bases. The CDR3 length is 15 residues.

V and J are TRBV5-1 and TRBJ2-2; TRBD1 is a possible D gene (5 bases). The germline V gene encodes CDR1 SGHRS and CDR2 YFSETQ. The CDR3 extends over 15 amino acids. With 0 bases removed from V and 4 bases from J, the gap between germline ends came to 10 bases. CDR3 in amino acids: CASSLVTGPTGELFF. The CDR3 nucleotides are TGCGCCAGCAGCTTGGTTACAGGCCCCACCGGGGAGCTGTTTTTT.

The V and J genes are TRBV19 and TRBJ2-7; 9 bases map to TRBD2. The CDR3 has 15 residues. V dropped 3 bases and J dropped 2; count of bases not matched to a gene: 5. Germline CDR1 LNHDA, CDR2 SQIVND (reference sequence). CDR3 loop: CASSMSSGIAYEQYF. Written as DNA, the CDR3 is TGTGCCAGTAGTATGTCTAGCGGGATTGCCTACGAGCAGTACTTC.

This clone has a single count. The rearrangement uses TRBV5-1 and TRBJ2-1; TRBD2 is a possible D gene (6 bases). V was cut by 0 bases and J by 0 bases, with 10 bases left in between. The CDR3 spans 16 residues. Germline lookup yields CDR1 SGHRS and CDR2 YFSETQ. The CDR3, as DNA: TGCGCCAGCAGCTTGGCCTTAGCGGCCTCCTACAATGAGCAGTTCTTC. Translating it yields CASSLALAASYNEQFF.

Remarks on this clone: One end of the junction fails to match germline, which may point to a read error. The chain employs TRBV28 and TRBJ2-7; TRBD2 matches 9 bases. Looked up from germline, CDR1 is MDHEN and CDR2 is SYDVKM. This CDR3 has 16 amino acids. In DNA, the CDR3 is TGTGCCAGCAGTCCCATACGGAGTAGCGGGAGCCACGAGCGGTACTTC. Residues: CASSPIRSSGSHERYF.

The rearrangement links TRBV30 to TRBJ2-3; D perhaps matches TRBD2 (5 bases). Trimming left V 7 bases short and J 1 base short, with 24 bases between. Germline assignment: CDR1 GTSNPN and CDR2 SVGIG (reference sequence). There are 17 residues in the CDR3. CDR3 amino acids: CAYERGGSARGTDTQYF. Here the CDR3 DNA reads TGTGCCTATGAGCGTGGCGGGTCCGCGAGGGGCACAGATACGCAGTATTTT.

The CDR3 reads CASSPGGIGDTQYF. The DNA for the CDR3 is TGTGCCAGCAGCCCTGGGGGCATAGGGGATACGCAGTATTTT. V gene TRBV5-4 combines with J gene TRBJ2-3; D possibly corresponds to TRBD1 (6 bases). V lost 4 bases and J lost 6, with 15 bases in between. The length of the CDR3 is 14 residues. From germline, CDR1 is SGHNT and CDR2 YYREEE (reference sequence).

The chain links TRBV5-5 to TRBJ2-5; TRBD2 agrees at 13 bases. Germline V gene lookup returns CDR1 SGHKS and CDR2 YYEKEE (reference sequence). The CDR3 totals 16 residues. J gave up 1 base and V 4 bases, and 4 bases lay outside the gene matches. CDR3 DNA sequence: TGTGCCAGCAGCCCGCGGACTAGCGGGAGCCAAGAGACCCAGTACTTC. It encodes CASSPRTSGSQETQYF.

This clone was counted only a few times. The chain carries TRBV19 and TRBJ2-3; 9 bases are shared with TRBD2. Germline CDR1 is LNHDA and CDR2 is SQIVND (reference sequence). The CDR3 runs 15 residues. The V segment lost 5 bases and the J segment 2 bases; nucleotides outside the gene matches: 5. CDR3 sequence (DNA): TGTGCCAGTAGTCGGCTAGCGGGAACCACAGATACGCAGTATTTT. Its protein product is CASSRLAGTTDTQYF.

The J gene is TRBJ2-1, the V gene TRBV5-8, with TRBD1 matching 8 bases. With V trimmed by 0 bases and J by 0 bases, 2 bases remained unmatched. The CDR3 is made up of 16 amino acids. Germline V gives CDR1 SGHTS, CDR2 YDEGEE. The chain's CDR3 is CASSLGQGISYNEQFF. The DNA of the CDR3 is TGTGCCAGCAGCTTGGGACAGGGGATCTCCTACAATGAGCAGTTCTTC.

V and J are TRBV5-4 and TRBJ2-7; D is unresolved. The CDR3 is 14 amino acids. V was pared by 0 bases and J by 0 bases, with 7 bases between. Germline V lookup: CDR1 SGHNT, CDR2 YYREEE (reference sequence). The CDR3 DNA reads TGTGCCAGCAGCTTGGAGGGCAGCTCCTACGAGCAGTACTTC. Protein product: CASSLEGSSYEQYF.

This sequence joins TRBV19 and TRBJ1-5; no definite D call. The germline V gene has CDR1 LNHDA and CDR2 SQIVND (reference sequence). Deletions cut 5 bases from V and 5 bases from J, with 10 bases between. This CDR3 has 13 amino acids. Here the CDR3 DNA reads TGTGCCAGTAGTTTGGGGATCCATCAGCCCCAGCATTTT. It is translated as CASSLGIHQPQHF.

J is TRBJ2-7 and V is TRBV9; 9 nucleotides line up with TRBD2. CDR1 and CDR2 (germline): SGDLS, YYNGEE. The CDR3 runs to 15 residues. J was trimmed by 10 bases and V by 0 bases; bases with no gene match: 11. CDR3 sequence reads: CASSVGISGSRKQYF. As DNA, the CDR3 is TGTGCCAGCAGCGTAGGTATTAGCGGGAGTAGGAAACAGTACTTC.

CDR3 coding DNA: TGTGCCAGCAGCCAAACTCTCCCCCGGGGGGCTAACTATGGCTACACCTTC. Translation: CASSQTLPRGANYGYTF. The chain uses TRBV21-1 and TRBJ1-2. TRBV21-1 is noted as a pseudogene. The CDR3 is 17 amino acids.

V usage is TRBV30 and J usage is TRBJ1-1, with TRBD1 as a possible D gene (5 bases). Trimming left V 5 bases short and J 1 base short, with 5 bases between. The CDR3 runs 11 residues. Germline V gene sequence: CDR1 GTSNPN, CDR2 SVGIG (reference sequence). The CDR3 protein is CAWQGNTEAFF. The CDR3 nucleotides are TGTGCCTGGCAGGGGAACACTGAAGCTTTCTTT.

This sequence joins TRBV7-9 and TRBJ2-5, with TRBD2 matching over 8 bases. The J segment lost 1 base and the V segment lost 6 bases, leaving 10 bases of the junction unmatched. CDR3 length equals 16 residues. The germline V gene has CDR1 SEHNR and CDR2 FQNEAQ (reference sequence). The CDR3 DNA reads TGTGCCAGCAGGCTGAGCGGGAGTGGTCTCCAAGAGACCCAGTACTTC. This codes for CASRLSGSGLQETQYF.

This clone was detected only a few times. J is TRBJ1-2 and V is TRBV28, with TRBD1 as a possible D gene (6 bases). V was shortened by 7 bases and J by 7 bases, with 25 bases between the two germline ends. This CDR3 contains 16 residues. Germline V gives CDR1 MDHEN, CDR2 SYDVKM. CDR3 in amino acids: CASMRFGVEQGRGYTF. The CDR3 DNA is TGTGCCAGCATGAGGTTTGGAGTAGAACAGGGTCGTGGCTACACCTTC.

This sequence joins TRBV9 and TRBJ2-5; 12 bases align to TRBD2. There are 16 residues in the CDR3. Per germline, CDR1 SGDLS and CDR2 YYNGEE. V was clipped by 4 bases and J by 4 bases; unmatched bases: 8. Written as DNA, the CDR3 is TGTGCCAGCAGCTCACAAACGGGACTAGCGGGAGAGACCCAGTACTTC. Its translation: CASSSQTGLAGETQYF.

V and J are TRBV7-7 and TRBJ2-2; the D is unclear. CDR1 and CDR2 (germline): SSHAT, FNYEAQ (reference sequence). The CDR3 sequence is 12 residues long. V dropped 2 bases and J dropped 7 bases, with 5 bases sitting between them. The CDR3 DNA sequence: TGTGCCAGCAGCTTACCCTACGGGGAGCTGTTTTTT. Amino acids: CASSLPYGELFF.

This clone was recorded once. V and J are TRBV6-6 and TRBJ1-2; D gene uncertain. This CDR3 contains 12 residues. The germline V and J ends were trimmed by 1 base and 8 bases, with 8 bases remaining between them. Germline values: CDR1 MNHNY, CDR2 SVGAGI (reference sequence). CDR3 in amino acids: CASSYLERGYTF. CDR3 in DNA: TGTGCCAGCAGTTACTTGGAAAGGGGCTACACCTTC.